One sample yielded the 29 T cell receptor beta chains listed below, sequenced in a study of glioma-infiltrating T cells after dendritic cell vaccination. TCRdb keeps only in-frame clones here, not all; method: immunoSEQ multiplex PCR. The repertoire includes around 89,000 clones, around 86% of them detected once, and around 16% sits in the top ten. Sequenced material: blood, taken before dendritic cell vaccination. These receptors all stem from a human donor with glioblastoma.

About this clone itself: The same CDR3 also results from other DNA sequences found in this sample. V gene TRBV9 combines with J gene TRBJ1-3; D is perhaps TRBD1 (5 bases). The CDR3 runs 15 residues. Per germline, CDR1 SGDLS and CDR2 YYNGEE. Trimming removed 3 bases from V and 0 bases from J, with 10 bases in between. The DNA of the CDR3 is TGTGCCAGCAGCGCCTCGGACATCTCTGGAAACACCATATATTTT. This encodes CASSASDISGNTIYF.

This chain links TRBV7-8 with TRBJ1-3; unclear D gene. This CDR3 is 14 amino acids long. Germline lookup yields CDR1 SGHVS and CDR2 FQNEAQ. Trimming took 7 bases from V and 4 from J, leaving 14 bases between them. The CDR3 coding sequence is TGTGCCAGCAATTTGGGCGGGCTGGGAAACACCATATATTTT. It encodes CASNLGGLGNTIYF.

The chain links TRBV5-1 to TRBJ1-1, with a tentative D call TRBD1 (5 bases). The germline V gene has CDR1 SGHRS and CDR2 YFSETQ. Deletions cut 2 bases from V and 0 bases from J, with 17 bases between. The CDR3 covers 17 residues. The CDR3 nucleotides read TGCGCCAGCAGCTTTTCCTTGGGAGGGACCATGAACACTGAAGCTTTCTTT. Protein: CASSFSLGGTMNTEAFF.

DNA for the CDR3: TGTGCCAGCAGCTTGAATTGGCAGGGAAACACTGAAGCTTTCTTT. This gives the protein CASSLNWQGNTEAFF. The chain employs TRBV5-4 and TRBJ1-1; tentative D call: TRBD1 (5 bases). This CDR3 region has 15 residues. Germline V gives CDR1 SGHNT, CDR2 YYREEE (reference sequence). The V gene lost 1 base and the J gene lost 2 bases, with 12 bases spanning the gap.

The chain has TRBV6-5 and TRBJ1-2; 7 nucleotides match TRBD1. This CDR3 is built from 15 residues. Germline trimming cut 0 bases from V and 6 bases from J; bases unmatched to any gene: 7. Germline V CDR1 and CDR2: MNHEY, SVGAGI. CDR3 sequence: CASSYSATGPNGYTF. The CDR3 DNA is TGTGCCAGCAGTTACTCCGCGACAGGGCCTAATGGCTACACCTTC.

The chain joins TRBV5-1 to TRBJ1-3, with D possibly being TRBD1 (6 bases). Trimming took off 3 bases at V and 0 bases at J, with 13 bases between the two ends. CDR3 size: 16 residues. Germline V gives CDR1 SGHRS, CDR2 YFSETQ. CDR3 sequence: CASSYEPGDSGNTIYF. DNA of the CDR3: TGCGCCAGCAGCTATGAACCAGGGGACTCTGGAAACACCATATATTTT.

CDR3 sequence (DNA): TGTGCCAGCAGCTTAGCGGGGACTAGCGGGAGCACAGATACGCAGTATTTT. Translation gives CASSLAGTSGSTDTQYF. The rearrangement uses TRBV7-9 and TRBJ2-3, with 12 bases matching TRBD2. V lost 0 bases and J lost 0; bases outside the gene matches: 1. CDR3 length: 17 residues. Germline values: CDR1 SEHNR, CDR2 FQNEAQ (reference sequence).

V usage is TRBV28 and J usage is TRBJ2-7; unclear D gene. V shed 1 base and J shed 5 bases, with 6 bases lying between them. Germline CDR1 is MDHEN and CDR2 is SYDVKM. This CDR3 contains 12 residues. The DNA for the CDR3 is TGTGCCAGCAGTTTATCTGCAGACGAGCAGTACTTC. This gives the protein CASSLSADEQYF.

This sequence joins TRBV2 and TRBJ1-2; D perhaps matches TRBD1 (5 bases). Germline CDR1 is SNHLY and CDR2 is FYNNEI. This CDR3 is 12 amino acids long. Trimming took off 7 bases at V and 7 bases at J, with 13 bases between the two ends. CDR3 bases: TGTGCCAGCAATGTTAGGGGCTCTGGCTACACCTTC. Translated, it gives CASNVRGSGYTF. Filled out from reference TRBV2 and TRBJ1-2, the complete variable domain reads EPEVTQTPSHQVTQMGQEVILRCVPISNHLYFYWYRQILGQKVEFLVSFYNNEISEKSEIFDDQFSVERPDGSNFTLKIRSTKLEDSAMYFCASNVRGSGYTFGSGTRLTVV.

The V and J genes are TRBV5-4 and TRBJ2-2; 7 positions agree with TRBD1. V lost 3 bases to trimming and J lost 1 base; unmatched junction nucleotides: 3. The germline gives CDR1 SGHNT, CDR2 YYREEE (reference sequence). The CDR3 spans 15 residues. The CDR3 bases are TGTGCCAGCAGCTCCCGACAGGGGAACACCGGGGAGCTGTTTTTT. It translates to CASSSRQGNTGELFF.

V is TRBV25-1 and J is TRBJ2-3; 11 bases are shared with TRBD2. Germline CDR1 MGHDK, CDR2 SYGVNS. The CDR3 has 11 residues. With 8 bases clipped from V and 12 bases from J, the junction kept 4 bases outside the gene matches. The CDR3 DNA is TGTGCCAGCGATAGCGGGAGGGACCAGTATTTT. This codes for CASDSGRDQYF.

This chain joins TRBV2 and TRBJ2-1; TRBD1 is a possible D gene (5 bases). Germline loops: CDR1 SNHLY, CDR2 FYNNEI. CDR3 length: 14 residues. Trimming took off 7 bases at V and 2 bases at J, with 12 bases between the two ends. The DNA for the CDR3 is TGTGCCAGCACTATGCCAGGGACCTACAATGAGCAGTTCTTC. Its protein product is CASTMPGTYNEQFF.

The chain carries TRBV4-1 and TRBJ1-1; TRBD1 is a possible D gene (5 bases). Trimming took 3 bases from V and 1 from J, leaving 9 bases between them. The CDR3 runs to 14 residues. Germline CDR1 and CDR2: MGHRA and YSYEKL. Here the CDR3 DNA reads TGCGCCAGCAGCCATGATACAGGGAACACTGAAGCTTTCTTT. Translated, it gives CASSHDTGNTEAFF.

V is TRBV29-1 and J is TRBJ2-1; TRBD2 matches at 7 bases. The V gene end was trimmed by 4 bases and the J gene end by 9 bases; junction bases not matched to a gene: 6. The CDR3 covers 12 residues. CDR1 is SQVTM, CDR2 ANQGSEA, per germline. CDR3 DNA: TGCAGCGTTGGATCGTGGGGGGGTGAGCAGTTCTTC. Its translation is CSVGSWGGEQFF.

This clone showed up just a few times. At one boundary the junction diverges from the germline segment, which might be a read error. The chain combines TRBV20-1 with TRBJ2-7; D remains ambiguous. The germline V gene has CDR1 DFQATT and CDR2 SNEGSKA (reference sequence). The CDR3 has 11 residues. For the CDR3, the DNA is TGCAGTGCTGGAGACTTATACGAGCAGTACTTC. Its translation is CSAGDLYEQYF.

The CDR3 loop is CASSLGPSGGANEQFF. The CDR3 DNA sequence: TGTGCCAGCAGCTTAGGACCTAGCGGGGGGGCGAATGAGCAGTTCTTC. This chain connects TRBV7-2 to TRBJ2-1; 12 nucleotides line up with TRBD2. Trimming removed 1 base from V and 7 bases from J; junction bases left unmatched: 5. This CDR3 contains 16 residues. CDR1 and CDR2 (germline): SGHTA, FQGNSA.

This chain uses TRBV6-6 with TRBJ2-4; D unresolved. CDR3 length: 14 amino acids. Germline V gene sequence: CDR1 MNHNY, CDR2 SVGAGI (reference sequence). V lost 2 bases to trimming and J lost 0 bases, with 5 bases between them. CDR3 sequence (DNA): TGTGCCAGCAGTTACGAACTAGCCAAAAACATTCAGTACTTC. The encoded protein is CASSYELAKNIQYF.

This clone occurred a few times. The chain uses TRBV2 and TRBJ1-6, with a tentative D call TRBD1 (6 bases). The V and J ends lost 3 bases and 7 bases respectively, with 10 bases between them. Germline CDR1 reads SNHLY; CDR2 reads FYNNEI. This CDR3 has 14 residues. The CDR3 sequence: CASSDGQGNSPLHF. CDR3 DNA sequence: TGTGCCAGCAGTGACGGGCAGGGGAATTCACCCCTCCACTTT.

This clone was seen just once. V is TRBV16 and J is TRBJ2-1, with a possible D match to TRBD2 (6 bases). The CDR3 extends over 15 amino acids. The germline V gene encodes CDR1 KGHSY and CDR2 FQNENV. Deletions cut 1 base from V and 8 bases from J, with 15 bases between. The CDR3 DNA is TGTGCCAGCAGCCAATACCGGGGGTATGGCGATGAGCAGTTCTTC. It translates to CASSQYRGYGDEQFF.

The chain joins TRBV5-1 to TRBJ1-1; no clear D gene. This CDR3 comprises 15 residues. Looked up from germline, CDR1 is SGHRS and CDR2 is YFSETQ. Trimming took 4 bases from V and 4 from J, leaving 17 bases between them. The CDR3 DNA is TGCGCCAGCAGCCCCGGATTAGAGGGCGGCACTGAAGCTTTCTTT. Its protein product is CASSPGLEGGTEAFF.

This chain uses TRBV12-5 with TRBJ2-7, with 9 bases matching TRBD1. The ends lost 5 bases at V and 4 bases at J; junction bases unmatched: 12. CDR3 length: 16 amino acids. Germline lookup yields CDR1 LGHNT and CDR2 FRNRAP. CDR3 DNA sequence: TGTGCTAGTGGTGCTCCTAAAGGACAGGGGCCTTACGAGCAGTACTTC. Translated: CASGAPKGQGPYEQYF.

The chain carries TRBV19 and TRBJ1-1; 7 positions agree with TRBD1. Germline V gene data show CDR1 as LNHDA and CDR2 as SQIVND (reference sequence). Trimming removed 5 bases from V and 0 bases from J; junction bases left unmatched: 12. The CDR3 is made up of 17 amino acids. CDR3: CASSVTGTVGVNTEAFF. The CDR3 bases are TGTGCCAGTAGTGTGACCGGGACAGTTGGGGTGAACACTGAAGCTTTCTTT.

The rearrangement links TRBV10-1 to TRBJ2-1, with TRBD2 matching over 14 bases. CDR1 WNHNN and CDR2 SYGVQD come from the germline V gene (reference sequence). V shed 5 bases and J 4 bases; nucleotides not matched to a gene: 10. This CDR3 region has 18 residues. The CDR3 DNA sequence: TGCGCCAGCAGTCAACAAGGACTAGCGGGAGGTGGGTACAATGAGCAGTTCTTC. This gives the protein CASSQQGLAGGGYNEQFF.

The chain is built from TRBV29-1 and TRBJ1-1; 10 positions match TRBD1. Germline lookup yields CDR1 SQVTM and CDR2 ANQGSEA. This CDR3 spans 18 amino acids. The junction had 17 bases not matched to a gene; V was cut back by 6 bases and J by 1 base. CDR3 DNA: TGCAGCGTCTCCTGGAGTCCGGGACAGGGGATGGGGAACACTGAAGCTTTCTTT. This translates into CSVSWSPGQGMGNTEAFF.

V is TRBV11-2 and J is TRBJ2-7, with 10 positions matching TRBD2. Germline CDR1 reads SGHAT; CDR2 reads FQNNGV. This CDR3 is built from 16 residues. The trim removed 0 bases at V and 3 bases at J, leaving 5 bases unmatched. The CDR3 DNA sequence: TGTGCCAGCAGCTTAGAACTAGCGGGGAACCTCTACGAGCAGTACTTC. The encoded protein is CASSLELAGNLYEQYF.

This clone was picked up a small number of times. The CDR3 here is CSVEFAGVPYEQYF. Here the CDR3 DNA reads TGCAGCGTTGAATTTGCAGGGGTACCCTACGAGCAGTACTTC. This rearrangement joins TRBV29-1 to TRBJ2-7; D might be TRBD1 (6 bases). Per germline, CDR1 SQVTM and CDR2 ANQGSEA. The CDR3 covers 14 residues. Trimming removed 2 bases from V and 2 bases from J, with 13 bases in between.

Only one count was recorded for this clone. The rearrangement uses TRBV4-1 and TRBJ2-7; D is unclear. The V end was cut by 3 bases, the J end by 4 bases, with 10 bases between. Germline assignment: CDR1 MGHRA and CDR2 YSYEKL. The CDR3 sequence is 13 residues long. CDR3 residues: CASSQGRTYEQYF. The CDR3 DNA sequence: TGCGCCAGCAGCCAGGGCAGAACGTACGAGCAGTACTTC.

This clone was picked up a small number of times. The chain links TRBV4-1 to TRBJ1-1; TRBD1 aligns across 9 bases. The germline gives CDR1 MGHRA, CDR2 YSYEKL. The CDR3 runs to 15 residues. J gave up 1 base and V 3 bases, and 3 bases lay outside the gene matches. CDR3 region: CASSQTGGTNTEAFF. CDR3 coding DNA: TGCGCCAGCAGCCAGACAGGGGGTACGAACACTGAAGCTTTCTTT.

The V call is TRBV7-9, the J call TRBJ1-1, with D possibly TRBD1 on 6 matching bases. Germline V CDR1 and CDR2: SEHNR, FQNEAQ (reference sequence). This CDR3 is 15 amino acids long. Trimming took off 2 bases at V and 8 bases at J, with 18 bases between the two ends. CDR3 protein: CASSLSISGGHEAFF. The CDR3 DNA is TGTGCCAGCAGCTTATCGATTAGCGGGGGGCACGAAGCTTTCTTT.